The 25 T cell receptor beta chains presented below share a single source sample, sequenced in a study of T cell repertoires in cytomegalovirus infection. Each CDR3 protein gets one entry after TCRdb re-called the reads with MiXCR. The sample has hundreds of thousands of distinct CDR3 sequences; about 24% are singletons. Sequenced sample: CD8+ T cells from PBMCs. All receptors come from a human donor in good health (CMV status not recorded). Some clones in this sample may be carry-over from other donors' samples.

This clonotype has only a few counts. The chain links TRBV7-9 to TRBJ2-1; 10 bases are a match to TRBD2. The V gene's germline CDR1 is SEHNR and CDR2 FQNEAQ (reference sequence). J was trimmed by 3 bases and V by 9 bases; bases with no gene match: 2. The CDR3 contains 13 residues. Here the CDR3 reads CARGTSVYNEQFF. CDR3 coding DNA: TGTGCCAGAGGGACTAGCGTCTACAATGAGCAGTTCTTC.

This clonotype was seen repeatedly, ten times or more. The chain recombines TRBV12-3 or TRBV12-4 with TRBJ2-1, with D possibly being TRBD2 (6 bases). V lost 0 bases to trimming and J lost 6 bases, with 15 bases between them. CDR3 length: 16 residues. The CDR3 nucleotides are TGTGCCAGCAGTTTAGCGGGGGGAGTGAGGGGCAATGAGCAGTTCTTC. The encoded protein is CASSLAGGVRGNEQFF.

In this sample, this clonotype turned up a few times. The J gene is TRBJ2-5, the V gene TRBV28; D may be TRBD1 or TRBD2 (7 bases each). The CDR3 extends over 14 amino acids. Germline V gives CDR1 MDHEN, CDR2 SYDVKM. V was trimmed by 7 bases and J by 2 bases, leaving 14 bases between them. DNA for the CDR3: TGTGCCAGCACCACAGGGGAGGGGCAAGAGACCCAGTACTTC. Its protein is CASTTGEGQETQYF.

This clonotype has just one count. V and J are TRBV12-3 or TRBV12-4 and TRBJ1-1; D gene ambiguous. This CDR3 region has 13 residues. V was cut by 5 bases and J by 5 bases, with 12 bases left in between. CDR3 bases: TGTGCCAGCAGTACCCAGAGATCGACTGAAGCTTTCTTT. Translation: CASSTQRSTEAFF.

This clonotype came up a few times. The CDR3 DNA reads TGTGCCAGCAGCTTAGTCTCCGGAGGGGGGGTGGGAGATACGCAGTATTTT. Its protein is CASSLVSGGGVGDTQYF. The chain is built from TRBV7-2 and TRBJ2-3, with D possibly being TRBD2 (7 bases). Germline V CDR1 and CDR2: SGHTA, FQGNSA. V lost 1 base and J lost 5, with 19 bases in between. The CDR3 extends over 17 amino acids.

This chain connects TRBV4-1 to TRBJ1-1; 7 bases map to TRBD1. The CDR3 runs to 15 residues. The junction had 2 bases not matched to a gene; V was cut back by 0 bases and J by 1 base. CDR1 and CDR2 from the germline V gene are MGHRA and YSYEKL. Here the CDR3 reads CASSQDDRENTEAFF. CDR3 nucleotides: TGCGCCAGCAGCCAAGATGACAGGGAGAACACTGAAGCTTTCTTT.

This clonotype appeared many times. The chain joins TRBV7-6 to TRBJ2-2; D ambiguous. The germline V and J ends were trimmed by 5 bases and 7 bases, with 17 bases remaining between them. In germline, CDR1 is SGHVS, CDR2 FNYEAQ. The CDR3 is 15 residues long. The CDR3 sequence: CASSQRVPPGGELFF. CDR3 DNA: TGTGCCAGCAGCCAAAGAGTGCCCCCCGGCGGGGAGCTGTTTTTT.

This chain joins TRBV28 and TRBJ1-1; possibly TRBD1 for D (5 bases). Trimming removed 10 bases from V and 5 bases from J, with 14 bases in between. Germline values: CDR1 MDHEN, CDR2 SYDVKM. This CDR3 is 12 amino acids long. The CDR3 here is CATVRGGTEAFF. Written as DNA, the CDR3 is TGTGCCACCGTCCGCGGGGGGACTGAAGCTTTCTTT.

This clonotype was counted between two and nine times. The chain couples TRBV6-2 or TRBV6-3 to TRBJ2-1; D is possibly TRBD1 (6 bases). The CDR3 has 17 residues. V was cut by 7 bases and J by 0 bases, with 19 bases left in between. Germline V gene data show CDR1 as MNHEY and CDR2 as SVGEGT. The CDR3 here is CASNYGEGGTSYNEQFF. Written as DNA, the CDR3 is TGTGCCAGCAACTACGGGGAAGGGGGAACCTCCTACAATGAGCAGTTCTTC.

This clonotype was seen a handful of times. The V and J genes are TRBV29-1 and TRBJ1-3; possibly TRBD1 for D (5 bases). V was trimmed by 4 bases and J by 0 bases, leaving 13 bases between them. The CDR3 extends over 15 amino acids. The germline V gene encodes CDR1 SQVTM and CDR2 ANQGSEA. The CDR3 DNA follows: TGCAGCGTTGTGGTGCTGGGGACCTCTGGAAACACCATATATTTT. This encodes CSVVVLGTSGNTIYF.

The sample holds many counts of this clonotype. CDR3 bases: TGTGCCAGCGGGAACAGCGACTACAATGAGCAGTTCTTC. The encoded protein is CASGNSDYNEQFF. The rearrangement uses TRBV6-1 and TRBJ2-1, with D uncertain. Deletions cut 8 bases from V and 3 bases from J, with 11 bases between. The CDR3 covers 13 residues. CDR1 and CDR2 from the germline V gene are MNHNS and SASEGT.

This chain connects TRBV10-3 to TRBJ2-3; no reliable D call. CDR3 size: 12 residues. Trimming pared 8 bases from V and 2 bases from J, leaving 8 bases between. The germline CDR1 and CDR2 sequences are ENHRY and SYGVKD. As DNA, the CDR3 is TGTGCCATCCGCCAAACCACAGATACGCAGTATTTT. It encodes CAIRQTTDTQYF.

The table lists this clonotype with a few counts. CDR3 in amino acids: CASATGGYEQYF. The CDR3 region has the DNA TGTGCCAGCGCGACAGGGGGCTACGAGCAGTACTTC. This rearrangement joins TRBV14 to TRBJ2-7; TRBD1 agrees at 9 bases. The germline V gene has CDR1 SGHDN and CDR2 FVKESK. Trimming removed 8 bases from V and 3 bases from J; junction bases left unmatched: 2. The CDR3 extends over 12 amino acids.

In this sample, this clonotype turned up many times. The chain has TRBV7-6 and TRBJ1-5; D is possibly TRBD1 (5 bases). The germline CDR1 and CDR2 sequences are SGHVS and FNYEAQ. V dropped 1 base and J dropped 0 bases, with 10 bases sitting between them. This CDR3 comprises 16 residues. DNA of the CDR3: TGTGCCAGCAGCTTAGGTCGGGGGTATAGCAATCAGCCCCAGCATTTT. It translates to CASSLGRGYSNQPQHF.

The genes are TRBV12-3 or TRBV12-4 and TRBJ2-3; the D is unclear. This CDR3 contains 14 residues. Between the trimmed V and J ends, which lost 3 bases and 1 base, there was a span of 8 bases. Written as DNA, the CDR3 is TGTGCCAGCAGTTTTCAGAGACGCACAGATACGCAGTATTTT. Its translation: CASSFQRRTDTQYF.

A remark on this clonotype: Just one base apart from a much larger clone, this may be a read error. The V and J genes are TRBV11-3 and TRBJ2-3; TRBD2 agrees at 9 bases. Germline loops: CDR1 SGHNT, CDR2 YENEEA. The CDR3 covers 15 residues. The CDR3 DNA follows: TGTGCCAACAGCTTCGCGGGGGGGCGCACAGATACGCAGTATTTT. Its translation: CANSFAGGRTDTQYF.

V usage is TRBV29-1 and J usage is TRBJ2-7, with 7 nucleotides matching TRBD1. This CDR3 is 12 amino acids long. V lost 7 bases, J lost 0 bases, and 3 bases stayed unmatched. From germline, CDR1 is SQVTM and CDR2 ANQGSEA. The CDR3 here is CSAAGGSYEQYF. The CDR3 coding sequence is TGCAGCGCAGCAGGGGGCTCCTACGAGCAGTACTTC.

The genes are TRBV9 and TRBJ2-1; a possible D gene is TRBD1 (6 bases). Trimming shortened V by 4 bases and J by 7 bases, and 18 bases separated the two germline ends. CDR1 is SGDLS and CDR2 is YYNGEE in the germline V gene. This CDR3 has 15 amino acids. The chain's CDR3 is CASSPSRTVTNEQFF. CDR3 nucleotide sequence: TGTGCCAGCAGCCCCTCGCGGACAGTAACTAATGAGCAGTTCTTC.

V and J are TRBV12-3 or TRBV12-4 and TRBJ2-3; D gene unclear. The CDR3 has 13 amino acids. Trimming removed 3 bases from V and 6 bases from J, with 10 bases in between. The CDR3 here is CASSFPGSDTQYF. Written as DNA, the CDR3 is TGTGCCAGCAGTTTCCCCGGGTCGGATACGCAGTATTTT.

This clonotype was counted between two and nine times. The chain joins TRBV2 to TRBJ1-2, with D possibly TRBD1 on 5 matching bases. Trimming left V 7 bases short and J 7 bases short, with 7 bases between. CDR1 is SNHLY, CDR2 FYNNEI, per germline. The CDR3 is 10 residues long. In DNA, the CDR3 is TGTGCCAGCAAGACAGCTGGCTACACCTTC. It yields the protein CASKTAGYTF.

On this clonotype itself: One end of the junction varies from germline; a read error may be responsible. The rearrangement links TRBV5-6 to TRBJ2-5; no clear D. Germline V gene lookup returns CDR1 SGHDT and CDR2 YYEEEE. CDR3 length: 13 residues. CDR3 bases: TGTGCCAGCAGCTTGGACGTACAAGAGACCCTGTACTTC. It encodes CASSLDVQETLYF.

For the CDR3, the DNA is TGTGCCAGCAGCCAAACAGGGCCGGGGGAGCAGTACTTC. Amino acids: CASSQTGPGEQYF. The chain joins TRBV4-2 to TRBJ2-7; D possibly corresponds to TRBD1 (6 bases). Trimming took 2 bases from V and 7 from J, leaving 12 bases between them. Germline V gene sequence: CDR1 LGHNA, CDR2 YNFKEQ. The CDR3 loop spans 13 amino acids.

This clonotype was counted between two and nine times. This chain joins TRBV4-1 and TRBJ1-2, with D hard to call. Per the germline V gene, CDR1 is MGHRA and CDR2 is YSYEKL. Trimming removed 1 base from V and 8 bases from J, with 11 bases in between. The CDR3 contains 13 residues. Here the CDR3 DNA reads TGCGCCAGCAGCCAAGTGAGTGGCAACGGCTACACCTTC. This translates into CASSQVSGNGYTF.

This clonotype was counted a few times. Here the CDR3 DNA reads TGTGCCAGCAGTTCTGGAACAGGGGTCGGCTACACCTTC. This translates into CASSSGTGVGYTF. The chain carries TRBV28 and TRBJ1-2; TRBD1 matches 7 bases. Germline trimming cut 4 bases from V and 8 bases from J; bases unmatched to any gene: 7. The CDR3 length is 13 residues. Per germline, CDR1 MDHEN and CDR2 SYDVKM.

This clonotype was seen more than once but under ten times. The chain recombines TRBV25-1 with TRBJ1-6; the match to TRBD1 covers 11 bases. The V gene end was trimmed by 4 bases and the J gene end by 9 bases; junction bases not matched to a gene: 5. The CDR3 loop spans 15 amino acids. Germline loops: CDR1 MGHDK, CDR2 SYGVNS. CDR3 sequence: CASSGRTGGGSPLHF. DNA of the CDR3: TGTGCCAGCAGTGGGAGGACAGGGGGCGGTTCACCCCTCCACTTT.